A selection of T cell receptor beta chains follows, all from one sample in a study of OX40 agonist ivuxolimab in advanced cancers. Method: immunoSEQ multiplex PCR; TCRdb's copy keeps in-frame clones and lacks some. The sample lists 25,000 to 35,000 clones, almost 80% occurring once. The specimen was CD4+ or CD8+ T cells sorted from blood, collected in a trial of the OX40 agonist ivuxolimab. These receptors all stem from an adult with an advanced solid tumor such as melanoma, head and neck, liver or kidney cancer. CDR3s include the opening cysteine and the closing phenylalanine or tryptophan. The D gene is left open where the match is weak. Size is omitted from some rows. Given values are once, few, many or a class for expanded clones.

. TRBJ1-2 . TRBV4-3 TGCGCCAGCCGGGGCGGGGCGCCCTATGGCTACACCTTC CASRGGAPYGYTF
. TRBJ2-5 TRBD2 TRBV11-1 TGTGCCAGCAGCTTAAGTGTCGGGGGGTCAGAGACCCAGTACTTC CASSLSVGGSETQYF
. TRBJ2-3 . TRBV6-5 TGTGCCAGCAGTTACCCCCCAGATACGCAGTATTTT CASSYPPDTQYF
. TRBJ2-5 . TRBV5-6 TGTGCCAGCGGAGGACGTGAAGAGACCCAGTACTTC CASGGREETQYF
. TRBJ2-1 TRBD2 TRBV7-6 TGTGCCAGCAGCTTATTGGGACTAGCGAGAAATGAGCAGTTCTTC CASSLLGLARNEQFF
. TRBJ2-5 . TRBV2 TGTGCCAGCAGTATACAAGAGACCCAGTACTTC CASSIQETQYF
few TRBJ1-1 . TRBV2 TGTGCCAGCAGTTGGGACAATGAAGCTTTCTTT CASSWDNEAFF
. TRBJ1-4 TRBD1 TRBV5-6 TGTGCCAGCAGCTTCGGGACAGGAGGTGAAAAACTGTTTTTT CASSFGTGGEKLFF
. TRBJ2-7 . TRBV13 TGTGCCAGCAGCTTAGGAGACAACCCCTACGAGCAGTACTTC CASSLGDNPYEQYF
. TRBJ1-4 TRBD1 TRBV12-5 TGTGCTAGTGGTTTGGGGGACAGGCGACCATCTAATGAAAAACTGTTTTTT CASGLGDRRPSNEKLFF
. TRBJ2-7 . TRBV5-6 TGTGCCAGCAGCTCGTGGGGTGGGGTGGGCGAGCAGTACTTC CASSSWGGVGEQYF
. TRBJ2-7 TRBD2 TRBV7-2 TGTGCCAGCAGCTTGGATTCGACTAGCGGGGGAGAGCAGTACTTC CASSLDSTSGGEQYF
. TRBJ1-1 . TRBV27 TGTGCCAGCAGACTACAGGGGAACACTGAAGCTTTCTTT CASRLQGNTEAFF
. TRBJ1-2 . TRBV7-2 TGTGCCAGCAGCCTCGATCGGGGGGGCTACACCTTC CASSLDRGGYTF
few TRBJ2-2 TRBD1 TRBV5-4 TGTGCCAGCAGCGGGACAGGGTTGACCGGGGAGCTGTTTTTT CASSGTGLTGELFF
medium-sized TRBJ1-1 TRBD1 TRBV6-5 TGTGCCAGCAGACAGGGGTTCGGGACTGAAGCTTTCTTT CASRQGFGTEAFF
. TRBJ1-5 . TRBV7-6 TGTGCCAGCAGCGCTCCTCCCGGGACCGCCGGTAATCAGCCCCAGCATTTT CASSAPPGTAGNQPQHF
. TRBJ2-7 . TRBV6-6 TGTGCCAGCCCGCTTCAGGGGACTACCCACGAGCAGTACTTC CASPLQGTTHEQYF
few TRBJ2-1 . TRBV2 TGTGCCAGCAGGACAGGCGAAGGGATCGATGAGCAGTTCTTC CASRTGEGIDEQFF
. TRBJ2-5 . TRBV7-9 TGTGCCAGCAGCTTAAGTCTTGGCGCTGGGGAGACCCAGTACTTC CASSLSLGAGETQYF
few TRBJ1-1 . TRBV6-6 TGTGCCAGCAGTTACTTACAGGGTACGCACACTGAAGCTTTCTTT CASSYLQGTHTEAFF
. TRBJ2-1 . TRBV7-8 TGTGCCAGCAGCTTAGCCGCGCACAATGAGCAGTTCTTC CASSLAAHNEQFF
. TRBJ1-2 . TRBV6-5 TGTGCCAGCAGTGGTTTGACAGGCAGCTACACCTTC CASSGLTGSYTF
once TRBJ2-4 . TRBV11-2 TGTGCCAGCAGCTTATCCGGGACGGTAGCCAAAAACATTCAGTACTTC CASSLSGTVAKNIQYF
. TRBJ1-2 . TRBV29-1 TGCAGCGGGGCGGGGAGAGACTATGGCTACACCTTC CSGAGRDYGYTF
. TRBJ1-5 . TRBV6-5 TGTGCCAGCAGCCATGGACCAGGTCAGCCCCAGCATTTT CASSHGPGQPQHF
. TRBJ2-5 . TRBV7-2 TGTGCCAGCAGCTTTCGAGAGACCCAGTACTTC CASSFRETQYF
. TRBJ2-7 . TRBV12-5 TGTGCTAGTGGTTTGGGGGAGTACGAGCAGTACTTC CASGLGEYEQYF
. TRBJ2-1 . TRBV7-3 TGTGCCAGCAGCTCCCCCGGGACTTACGGTAATGAGCAGTTCTTC CASSSPGTYGNEQFF
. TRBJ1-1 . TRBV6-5 TGTGCCAGCAGTTACGGGGGTATGGAAGCTTTCTTT CASSYGGMEAFF
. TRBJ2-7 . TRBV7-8 TGTGCCAGCAGCTTACCCAGTTACGAGCAGTACTTC CASSLPSYEQYF
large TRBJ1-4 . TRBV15 TGTGCCACCAGGGTCGGGCGGGGCGGTGAAAAACTGTTTTTT CATRVGRGGEKLFF
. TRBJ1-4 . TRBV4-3 TGCGCCAGCAGCCCCTCAGGGGCCCTTAATGAAAAACTGTTTTTT CASSPSGALNEKLFF
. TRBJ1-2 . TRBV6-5 TGTGCCAGCAGACCCACGGTGGCAGGGAGGTATGGCTACACCTTC CASRPTVAGRYGYTF
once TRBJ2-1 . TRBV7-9 TGTGCCAGCAGCTTTATAGGCTCCAATGAGCAGTTCTTC CASSFIGSNEQFF
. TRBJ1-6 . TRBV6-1 TGTGCCAGCAGCCCCTCGTTAAATTCACCCCTCCACTTT CASSPSLNSPLHF
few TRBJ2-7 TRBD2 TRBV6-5 TGTGCCAGCAGTTACTCGGGCGGGGGTTACGAGCAGTACTTC CASSYSGGGYEQYF
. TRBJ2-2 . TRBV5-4 TGTGCCAGCAGACGAGGACAGCCAAACACCGGGGAGCTGTTTTTT CASRRGQPNTGELFF
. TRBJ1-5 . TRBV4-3 TGCGCCAGCAGCCAAGAGGCATCCGGACAAGTAAGCAATCAGCCCCAGCATTTT CASSQEASGQVSNQPQHF
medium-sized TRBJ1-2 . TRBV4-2 TGTGCCAGCAGCCAAGAGGTGGAGCCCGACAGAATCTATGGCTACACCTTC CASSQEVEPDRIYGYTF
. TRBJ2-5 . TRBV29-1 TGCAGCGTGGAACGGGACATTAATATCCAGGAGACCCAGTACTTC CSVERDINIQETQYF
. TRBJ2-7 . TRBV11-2 TGTGCCAGCTGGAACATGGGAGGATACGAGCAGTACTTC CASWNMGGYEQYF
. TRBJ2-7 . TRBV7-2 TGTGCCAGCAGCTCTCGTCCAGGTGGAACCGTCGGCTACGAGCAGTACTTC CASSSRPGGTVGYEQYF
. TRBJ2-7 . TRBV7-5 TGTGCCAGCAGCACCCCGACCGTCCGGGAGCAGTACTTC CASSTPTVREQYF
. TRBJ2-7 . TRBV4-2 TGTGCCAGCAGCTCAGTTGCTGGAAGCTCCTACGAGCAGTACTTC CASSSVAGSSYEQYF
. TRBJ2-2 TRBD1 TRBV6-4 TGTGCCAGCAGTGACTCCACAGGGGTGGCCGGGGAACTGTTTTTT CASSDSTGVAGELFF
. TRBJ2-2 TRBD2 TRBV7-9 TGTGCCAGCAGCTTAGCACAGCGGGGGGCGAACACCGGGGAGCTGTTTTTT CASSLAQRGANTGELFF
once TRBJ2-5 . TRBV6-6 TGTGCCAGCAGTTCTCTTATCGAGACCCAGTACTTC CASSSLIETQYF
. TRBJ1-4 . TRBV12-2 TGTGCAAGTCGCTCTGGGGGGACTAATGAAAAACTGTTTTTT CASRSGGTNEKLFF
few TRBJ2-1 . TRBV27 TGTGCCAGCTCCCGGGCAGGAAGGTACAATGAGCAGTTCTTC CASSRAGRYNEQFF